Shown below are 6 T cell receptor beta chains from a single sample sequenced in a study of shared clonotypes between healthy human individuals. Generated by immunoSEQ multiplex PCR, the TCRdb table keeps only in-frame clones and is missing some. The table has millions of clones, approximately 95% seen once. Specimen: naive CD4+ T cells sorted from blood. Subset here: CD45RA+ positively selected. The receptors stem from a young man in good health.

Here the CDR3 DNA reads TGCGCCAGCAGCCAAGTGGAGCGGGACGGGGAGCCCCAGCATTTT. Translating gives CASSQVERDGEPQHF. The chain joins TRBV4-3 to TRBJ1-5, with D possibly being TRBD1 (5 bases). Trimming took 1 base from V and 8 from J, leaving 15 bases between them. This CDR3 has 15 amino acids. Germline loops: CDR1 LGHNA, CDR2 YSLEER.

The V and J genes are TRBV6-5 and TRBJ1-3, with a possible D match to TRBD1 (5 bases). Germline CDR1 MNHEY, CDR2 SVGAGI. The CDR3 runs to 14 residues. Trimming shortened V by 4 bases and J by 3 bases, and 10 bases separated the two germline ends. CDR3 coding DNA: TGTGCCAGCAGTTCGACGAGGGGTGGAAACACCATATATTTT. As protein: CASSSTRGGNTIYF.

This chain joins TRBV7-2 and TRBJ1-3; 7 bases line up with TRBD1. The CDR3 covers 15 residues. V dropped 5 bases and J dropped 4; count of bases not matched to a gene: 8. CDR1 and CDR2 from the germline V gene are SGHTA and FQGNSA. The CDR3 spells CASSGRGQRGNTIYF. CDR3 sequence (DNA): TGTGCCAGCAGCGGTCGGGGACAGAGAGGAAACACCATATATTTT.

This clone was detected once. This chain uses TRBV9 with TRBJ2-3; 9 positions match TRBD2. Trimming at V came to 2 bases and at J to 3 bases, leaving 4 bases not matched to a gene. The germline CDR1 and CDR2 sequences are SGDLS and YYNGEE. This CDR3 contains 15 residues. The CDR3 DNA sequence: TGTGCCAGCAGCGTGCGAGCGGGAGGAACAGATACGCAGTATTTT. It translates to CASSVRAGGTDTQYF. Drawing the rest from reference TRBV9 and TRBJ2-3, the complete variable domain is DSGVTQTPKHLITATGQRVTLRCSPRSGDLSVYWYQQSLDQGLQFLIQYYNGEERAKGNILERFSAQQFPDLHSELNLSSLELGDSALYFCASSVRAGGTDTQYFGPGTRLTVL.

The V and J genes are TRBV7-2 and TRBJ2-3; 12 bases agree with TRBD2. With V trimmed by 5 bases and J by 6 bases, 9 bases remained unmatched. This CDR3 contains 16 residues. Germline V gene data show CDR1 as SGHTA and CDR2 as FQGNSA. CDR3 nucleotide sequence: TGTGCCAGCAGCCCTCGACTAGCGGGGGCGGGGGATACGCAGTATTTT. Translation: CASSPRLAGAGDTQYF.

The chain recombines TRBV7-6 with TRBJ2-2, with unresolved D. V gave up 1 base and J gave up 3 bases, with 6 bases separating them. The CDR3 totals 14 residues. CDR1 and CDR2 from the germline V gene are SGHVS and FNYEAQ. CDR3 nucleotides: TGTGCCAGCAGCTTAGTTACTCACACCGGGGAGCTGTTTTTT. It codes for CASSLVTHTGELFF.